This T cell receptor beta chain was sequenced during a study of blood T cell repertoires in COVID-19 (dated by TCRdb to 2018 to 2021). For the study in its entirety: Samples covering the acute and convalescent phases of COVID-19 were provided by collaborators in the United States, Italy and Spain. The dataset comprised deeply sampled blood TCRbeta repertoires from subjects exposed to, actively infected with, or recovered from COVID-19. Sample metadata almost always included a de-identified subject ID, COVID-19 status, age in years and sex. Where available, HLA class I and class II types were taken from metadata supplied by the sample provider and were not determined by assay-based typing. The samples were drawn from the first 160 participants of the ongoing ImmuneRACE study and from 950 to 1,500 subjects provided by 6 global collaborators. The repertoires were released in a freely available public database intended as a resource for research on the immune response to SARS-CoV-2. The prospective study material was composed of cDNA or gDNA derived from T cells, B-cell-depleted T cells, or PBMCs. General conclusions and limits of the study: How much clinical and demographic metadata was included differed by source and by participant, and the metadata was provided uncurated.

TCRbeta CDR3 regions were amplified from genomic DNA by means of the immunoSEQ Assay, a bias-controlled multiplex PCR. Per the source publication's procedure: The number of nucleated cells in each sample was estimated by amplification of reference gene primers within the assay. Sequence reads were collapsed and filtered to measure the absolute abundance of every unique TCRbeta CDR3 rearrangement. For each sample, productive Simpson clonality was calculated as the square root of Simpson's diversity index over productive rearrangements. Not all clones reach the TCRdb copy of this immuneACCESS table, which keeps in-frame sequences only. Checked studies attribute under half of the gap to unresolved V genes and leave the rest unexplained. V, J and clone size are taken as reported in that table, and D and trimming were inferred from the DNA itself. The sample includes 24,000 or so clones, with 75% to 90% observed a single time. 12% of the sample is taken by the ten largest.

The CDR3 measures 16 amino acids from cysteine to phenylalanine. Only the CDR3 DNA stays, 48 bases, in frame from base 1. Germline trimming amounts to 0 bases on V and 5 bases on J, with 6 as the count of junction bases outside the gene matches. CDR1 and CDR2 were assigned from the germline V gene as MGHRA and YSYEKL. Collaborating institutions collected whole blood in K2EDTA tubes following their own protocols. For TCRbeta analysis, collaborators shipped samples in one of three forms: frozen whole blood, isolated PBMCs, or DNA extracted from either of those sample types. In this sample, this clone turned up a few times. No cognate antigen has been identified for it. No clone much larger than this one lies a single base away; base qualities are absent.

Sequences were obtained from peripheral blood. The clonotype originates from a woman of 80 years or more with active or convalescent COVID-19. The chain is made from TRBV4-1 and TRBJ2-1, and 8 junction bases match TRBD2. The nucleotides read TGCGCCAGCAGCCAAGATCGCCGCGGGGGGAACAATGAGCAGTTCTTC. It translates to CASSQDRRGGNNEQFF.